The clone carrying this T cell receptor beta chain came up once. Antigen unknown. This sample was included in a study of T cells in tuberculosis. Here immunoSEQ multiplex PCR was the method, and the copy in TCRdb shows in-frame clones only, minus some. The profile shows approximately 46,000 clones, over 90% of them singletons. The sample's time point: new active TB diagnosis, blood taken before or within 7 days of starting treatment. Overall study results and limits: Smaller alpha distances in active tuberculosis partly reflected shorter CDR3-alpha lengths. Using the GMM-specific repertoire gave 87% accuracy versus 60% to 70% with motifs.

Germline V gene lookup returns CDR1 SGHNT and CDR2 YYREEE (reference sequence). The length of the CDR3 is 15 residues. Trimming removed 0 bases at V and 1 base at J, with 8 bases between. Sequenced material: PBMCs, taken at tuberculosis diagnosis. The V and J genes are TRBV5-4 and TRBJ2-1, with D uncertain. The receptor was isolated from an adult with tuberculosis. The CDR3 nucleotides read TGTGCCAGCAGCTTGGTTGGGCAGTCCTACAATGAGCAGTTCTTC. Amino acids: CASSLVGQSYNEQFF.